This T cell receptor (beta chain) was recovered during a study of patients and donors after allogeneic stem cell transplantation. MiXCR was run by TCRdb on the RT-PCR reads, yielding one entry per CDR3 protein. The sample contains fewer than 180,000 distinct CDR3 sequences, approximately 37% of which appear only once. CDR3 size: 17 residues. Unmatched junction bases numbered 11, after V lost 5 bases and J lost 0 bases. CDR1 MNHEY and CDR2 SMNVEV come from the germline V gene (reference sequence). This rearrangement joins TRBV27 to TRBJ2-3, with TRBD2 matching 7 bases. The sequence derives from a human donor who was either an allogeneic HSCT recipient or a stem cell or donor lymphocyte infusion donor (not recorded which). It is not recorded whose cells these are; they may come from a transplant donor. The sequenced sample consisted of blood, either unsorted or a sorted T cell fraction (not recorded which). The CDR3 coding sequence is TGTGCCAGCAGTCCTACTACCCTAGCGGCTAGCACAGATACGCAGTATTTT. It is translated as CASSPTTLAASTDTQYF.